The rows below give T cell receptor beta chains drawn from one sample of a study of T cell repertoires in cytomegalovirus infection. From the reads, TCRdb called clonotypes with MiXCR, one entry per CDR3 protein. This sample has 750,000 to 900,000 distinct CDR3 sequences, with just under 30% found just once. These receptors lack a known antigen. The starting material was cultured CD8+ T cells from PBMCs, obtained from culture after CMV antigen stimulation. The receptors shown here come from a human donor in good health (CMV status not recorded). Some clones in this sample may be carry-over from other donors' samples. Each CDR3 is given with its conserved first and last residue. Each record gives: V gene, D gene, J gene, clone size, CDR3 DNA, CDR3 protein. The D gene is left open where the match is weak. Clone size is shown for a subset of rows, as once, few, many or a class of expanded clone.

V gene: TRBV9
D gene: NA
J gene: TRBJ1-1
clone size: few
CDR3 DNA: TGTGCCAGCAGCCCGGGGGGCGGGAGATCAACTGAAGCTTTCTTT
CDR3 protein: CASSPGGGRSTEAFF

V gene: TRBV6-2/TRBV6-3
D gene: TRBD1
J gene: TRBJ1-1
clone size: NA
CDR3 DNA: TGTGCCAGCCTAAGGGACAGTGACCCTGAAGCTTTCTTT
CDR3 protein: CASLRDSDPEAFF

V gene: TRBV9
D gene: NA
J gene: TRBJ2-2
clone size: NA
CDR3 DNA: TGTGCCAGAGACGCAGGGTATCGGCACTGGACCGGGGAGCTGTTTTTT
CDR3 protein: CARDAGYRHWTGELFF

V gene: TRBV5-6
D gene: TRBD1
J gene: TRBJ1-5
clone size: NA
CDR3 DNA: TGTGCCAGCAGCTTGGGGGACAGTCGGCGGCAGCCCCAGCATTTT
CDR3 protein: CASSLGDSRRQPQHF

V gene: TRBV6-2/TRBV6-3
D gene: TRBD1
J gene: TRBJ1-5
clone size: few
CDR3 DNA: TGTGCCAGCAGCACCCCGACAGGGGATAGCAATCAGCCCCAGCATTTT
CDR3 protein: CASSTPTGDSNQPQHF

V gene: TRBV25-1
D gene: TRBD1
J gene: TRBJ1-5
clone size: NA
CDR3 DNA: TGTGCCAGCGCCGACGGGGACAGGGGGAATCAGCCCCAGCATTTT
CDR3 protein: CASADGDRGNQPQHF

V gene: TRBV6-6
D gene: TRBD2
J gene: TRBJ2-1
clone size: many
CDR3 DNA: TGTGCCAGCAGTTACCCGGGACTAGCGCAATACAATGAGCAGTTCTTC
CDR3 protein: CASSYPGLAQYNEQFF

V gene: TRBV7-9
D gene: NA
J gene: TRBJ2-3
clone size: NA
CDR3 DNA: TGTGCCAGCAGCTCACCTCCTGCGGGACCCCTCACAGATACGCAGTATTTT
CDR3 protein: CASSSPPAGPLTDTQYF

V gene: TRBV7-2
D gene: NA
J gene: TRBJ1-5
clone size: many
CDR3 DNA: TGTGCCAGCAGCTTAGGACACAATCAGCCCCAGCATTTT
CDR3 protein: CASSLGHNQPQHF

V gene: TRBV27
D gene: NA
J gene: TRBJ2-1
clone size: NA
CDR3 DNA: TGTGCCAGCAGTTTCAGCGGAGAGGGTGAGCAGTTCTTC
CDR3 protein: CASSFSGEGEQFF

V gene: TRBV4-1
D gene: NA
J gene: TRBJ1-1
clone size: NA
CDR3 DNA: TGCGCCAGCAGCCAAGATCCTGGCCTGGAGGGCACTGAAGCTTTCTTT
CDR3 protein: CASSQDPGLEGTEAFF

V gene: TRBV12-3/TRBV12-4
D gene: NA
J gene: TRBJ1-1
clone size: NA
CDR3 DNA: TGTGCCAGCAGTTTAGCGCCGTACGGCCCGGGGCTCACTGAAGCTTTCTTT
CDR3 protein: CASSLAPYGPGLTEAFF

V gene: TRBV7-9
D gene: NA
J gene: TRBJ2-3
clone size: NA
CDR3 DNA: TGTGCCAGCAGCTTTGATCCAGGGATTACAGATACGCAGTATTTT
CDR3 protein: CASSFDPGITDTQYF

V gene: TRBV28
D gene: NA
J gene: TRBJ1-1
clone size: NA
CDR3 DNA: TGTGCCAGCAGGCCTCCGAACACTGAAGCTTTCTTT
CDR3 protein: CASRPPNTEAFF

V gene: TRBV7-9
D gene: NA
J gene: TRBJ1-1
clone size: few
CDR3 DNA: TGTGCCAGCACCCCGGGGGTCCCTGAAGCTTTCTTT
CDR3 protein: CASTPGVPEAFF

V gene: TRBV24-1
D gene: NA
J gene: TRBJ2-5
clone size: few
CDR3 DNA: TGTGCCACCAGGACCGACCTTGTCCAAGAGACCCAGTACTTC
CDR3 protein: CATRTDLVQETQYF

V gene: TRBV28
D gene: TRBD2
J gene: TRBJ2-1
clone size: few
CDR3 DNA: TGTGCCAGCAGAGAGGAACTAGCGGGGGGGCAAGGAAATGAGCAGTTCTTC
CDR3 protein: CASREELAGGQGNEQFF

V gene: TRBV25-1
D gene: NA
J gene: TRBJ1-2
clone size: few
CDR3 DNA: TGTGCCAGCAGTGGGCAGGACTACTATGGCTACACCTTC
CDR3 protein: CASSGQDYYGYTF

V gene: TRBV4-1
D gene: NA
J gene: TRBJ1-2
clone size: once
CDR3 DNA: TGCGCCAGCAGCCAAGATGGGAACTATGGCTACACCTTC
CDR3 protein: CASSQDGNYGYTF

V gene: TRBV27
D gene: TRBD1
J gene: TRBJ2-2
clone size: NA
CDR3 DNA: TGTGCCAGCAGTTCTACCGGGACAGGCCTCACCGGGGAGCTGTTTTTT
CDR3 protein: CASSSTGTGLTGELFF

V gene: TRBV7-8
D gene: TRBD1
J gene: TRBJ1-4
clone size: few
CDR3 DNA: TGTGCCAGCAGCACGGGACAGAAGGAAAAACTGTTTTTT
CDR3 protein: CASSTGQKEKLFF

V gene: TRBV28
D gene: NA
J gene: TRBJ2-1
clone size: many
CDR3 DNA: TGTGCCAGCAGCCCCGACAGATACAATGAGCAGTTCTTC
CDR3 protein: CASSPDRYNEQFF

V gene: TRBV9
D gene: NA
J gene: TRBJ2-3
clone size: once
CDR3 DNA: TGTGCCAGCAGCGTTTCAGGGAATCGCGCAGATACGCAGTATTTT
CDR3 protein: CASSVSGNRADTQYF

V gene: TRBV12-3/TRBV12-4
D gene: TRBD2
J gene: TRBJ2-5
clone size: few
CDR3 DNA: TGTGCCAGCAGTTCCCCCGGGACTACAGAGACCCAGTACTTC
CDR3 protein: CASSSPGTTETQYF

V gene: TRBV6-1
D gene: NA
J gene: TRBJ1-4
clone size: few
CDR3 DNA: TGTGCCAGTAGAGACCTAAACGAAGGGGCCGAGGGAGAAAAACTGTTTTTT
CDR3 protein: CASRDLNEGAEGEKLFF

V gene: TRBV25-1
D gene: NA
J gene: TRBJ2-1
clone size: NA
CDR3 DNA: TGTGCCAGCAGTGACCCAATCCCTGGGACTGAGCAGTTCTTC
CDR3 protein: CASSDPIPGTEQFF

V gene: TRBV27
D gene: TRBD1
J gene: TRBJ2-1
clone size: NA
CDR3 DNA: TGTGCCAGCAGTTCGACGGGGACAGGCCACAATGAGCAGTTCTTC
CDR3 protein: CASSSTGTGHNEQFF

V gene: TRBV6-6
D gene: TRBD1
J gene: TRBJ1-1
clone size: NA
CDR3 DNA: TGTGCCAGCAGTTATGGGACAGGGTCGGGGAACTCTGAAGCTTTCTTT
CDR3 protein: CASSYGTGSGNSEAFF

V gene: TRBV19
D gene: NA
J gene: TRBJ2-1
clone size: NA
CDR3 DNA: TGTGCCAGTAGTATATCTCTCTACAATGAGCAGTTCTTC
CDR3 protein: CASSISLYNEQFF

V gene: TRBV14
D gene: NA
J gene: TRBJ1-1
clone size: few
CDR3 DNA: TGTGCCAGCAGCCAGTACGCACAGGCCCCTGAAGCTTTCTTT
CDR3 protein: CASSQYAQAPEAFF

V gene: TRBV7-9
D gene: NA
J gene: TRBJ2-1
clone size: NA
CDR3 DNA: TGTGCCAGCAGCTCGGCGGACAAATACAATGAGCAGTTCTTC
CDR3 protein: CASSSADKYNEQFF

V gene: TRBV19
D gene: NA
J gene: TRBJ1-3
clone size: few
CDR3 DNA: TGTGCCAGTAGTAGCCCGGACAACCCTGGAAACACCATATATTTT
CDR3 protein: CASSSPDNPGNTIYF

V gene: TRBV6-2/TRBV6-3
D gene: TRBD2
J gene: TRBJ2-7
clone size: few
CDR3 DNA: TGTGCCAGCACCCTAGCGGGGGGCTACGAGCAGTACTTC
CDR3 protein: CASTLAGGYEQYF

V gene: TRBV7-9
D gene: TRBD1
J gene: TRBJ2-3
clone size: NA
CDR3 DNA: TGTGCCAGCACCCGACAGGGTGAGACAGATACGCAGTATTTT
CDR3 protein: CASTRQGETDTQYF

V gene: TRBV7-6
D gene: TRBD1
J gene: TRBJ2-5
clone size: few
CDR3 DNA: TGTGCCAGCAGCTTAGGACAGGGGAGGACCCAGTACTTC
CDR3 protein: CASSLGQGRTQYF